The 14 T cell receptor beta chains below all came from one sample that was sequenced in a study of blood T cells in healthy people across ages. A second PCR of 7 to 11 cycles used a sample-barcoded 5' primer and a J-beta primer mix. TCRdb used MiXCR to reprocess the 5' RACE reads, holding one entry per CDR3 protein. The repertoire holds just under 550,000 distinct CDR3 sequences, with around 24% as singletons. Another study also made use of these data, one on T cells of mothers and their children.

The sample was blood. These receptors all come from a boy aged 5-17 years in good health.

This clonotype has more than one count but fewer than ten. V usage is TRBV20-1 and J usage is TRBJ1-6; no definite D call. CDR1 and CDR2 (germline): DFQATT, SNEGSKA (reference sequence). This CDR3 is built from 12 residues. The V and J ends lost 4 bases and 7 bases respectively, with 8 bases between them. The CDR3 DNA is TGCAGTGCTAATGACAAGAATTCACCCCTCCACTTT. The encoded protein is CSANDKNSPLHF.

This rearrangement joins TRBV28 to TRBJ2-5; D unresolved. The DNA end is more similar to TRBJ2-7, so the J call may be wrong. Germline CDR1 and CDR2: MDHEN and SYDVKM. The CDR3 totals 14 residues. CDR3 sequence reads: CASSLSSPTYEQYF. CDR3 nucleotides: TGTGCCAGCAGTTTGAGTAGCCCAACCTACGAGCAGTACTTC.

This clonotype occurred a few times. This rearrangement joins TRBV28 to TRBJ1-4, with D unclear. The V gene lost 6 bases and the J gene lost 5 bases, with 16 bases spanning the gap. The germline V gene has CDR1 MDHEN and CDR2 SYDVKM. The CDR3 is made up of 15 amino acids. In DNA, the CDR3 is TGTGCCAGCAGCAGCGAATTGATCCCGAATGAAAAACTGTTTTTT. The encoded protein is CASSSELIPNEKLFF.

The chain carries TRBV4-2 and TRBJ2-1, with a tentative D call TRBD1 (6 bases). The CDR3 covers 16 residues. Per the germline V gene, CDR1 is LGHNA and CDR2 is YNFKEQ. V was trimmed by 0 bases and J by 8 bases, leaving 17 bases between them. CDR3 sequence (DNA): TGTGCCAGCAGCCAAGATTTCCAGGGGAGAAGGGATGAGCAGTTCTTC. Translated: CASSQDFQGRRDEQFF.

The gene calls are TRBV7-2 and TRBJ2-3; possible D gene TRBD1, 5 bases. Trimming pared 2 bases from V and 0 bases from J, leaving 9 bases between. The V gene's germline CDR1 is SGHTA and CDR2 FQGNSA. The CDR3 spans 15 residues. The CDR3 loop is CASSLLGASTDTQYF. The CDR3 DNA sequence: TGTGCCAGCAGCTTATTAGGGGCTAGCACAGATACGCAGTATTTT.

The rearrangement links TRBV6-2 or TRBV6-3 to TRBJ2-5, with 8 bases identical to TRBD1. V trimming: 6 bases; J trimming: 1 base; junction bases outside the gene matches: 4. This CDR3 has 14 amino acids. Germline V gives CDR1 MNHEY, CDR2 SVGEGT. CDR3 sequence (DNA): TGTGCCAGCAGATCGGACAGGGTCCAAGAGACCCAGTACTTC. Its translation: CASRSDRVQETQYF.

This clonotype was observed at least ten times. This chain connects TRBV20-1 to TRBJ2-5; a weak D match, TRBD1 (6 bases). The J call could be wrong; TRBJ2-7 is a better fit for the DNA end. In germline, CDR1 is DFQATT, CDR2 SNEGSKA (reference sequence). The CDR3 is 14 residues long. The CDR3 sequence is CSAREVAGVYEQYF. The CDR3 DNA follows: TGCAGTGCTAGAGAAGTGGCAGGGGTCTACGAGCAGTACTTC.

This clonotype was recorded many times. V is TRBV5-6 and J is TRBJ2-5; 9 nucleotides match TRBD2. Germline CDR1 is SGHDT and CDR2 is YYEEEE. The CDR3 spans 17 residues. The V segment lost 4 bases and the J segment 2 bases; nucleotides outside the gene matches: 12. CDR3 DNA: TGTGCCAGCAGCCCCCGGTTTGAGCGGGGGGTACAAGAGACCCAGTACTTC. Translating it yields CASSPRFERGVQETQYF.

The chain has TRBV7-9 and TRBJ2-2; 10 bases agree with TRBD2. The CDR3 is 16 residues long. Germline V gives CDR1 SEHNR, CDR2 FQNEAQ (reference sequence). The V segment lost 2 bases and the J segment 1 base; nucleotides outside the gene matches: 1. As DNA, the CDR3 is TGTGCCAGCAGCTTACTAGCGGGAGTGAACACCGGGGAGCTGTTTTTT. Its translation: CASSLLAGVNTGELFF.

The chain recombines TRBV28 with TRBJ2-2; 9 bases align to TRBD1. This CDR3 has 18 amino acids. Germline V CDR1 and CDR2: MDHEN, SYDVKM. J lost 2 bases, V lost 3 bases, and 10 bases had no gene match. CDR3 residues: CASSFVRPGQGNTGELFF. The CDR3 bases are TGTGCCAGCAGTTTTGTGCGACCGGGACAGGGAAACACCGGGGAGCTGTTTTTT.

V usage is TRBV30 and J usage is TRBJ1-1, with D tentatively TRBD1 (6 bases). Germline-derived CDR1 and CDR2 are GTSNPN and SVGIG (reference sequence). Trimming cost V 2 bases and J 4 bases, with 8 bases left between them. The CDR3 runs 12 residues. CDR3 in amino acids: CAWSRDITEAFF. CDR3 nucleotide sequence: TGTGCCTGGAGTCGGGACATCACTGAAGCTTTCTTT.

This clonotype was picked up one time. This rearrangement joins TRBV10-3 to TRBJ2-7; D is uncertain. This CDR3 has 14 amino acids. Germline V gives CDR1 ENHRY, CDR2 SYGVKD. The V and J ends lost 0 bases and 0 bases respectively, with 6 bases between them. The CDR3 loop is CAISESAGSYEQYF. CDR3 DNA sequence: TGTGCCATCAGTGAGTCGGCCGGCTCCTACGAGCAGTACTTC.

The table lists this clonotype with a few counts. This chain's CDR3 is CASGPTGRYEQYF. In DNA, the CDR3 is TGTGCCAGCGGACCGACAGGGAGGTACGAGCAGTACTTC. This chain joins TRBV28 and TRBJ2-1; TRBD1 might be the D (7 bases). The better agreement between TRBJ2-7 and the DNA end casts doubt on the J call. This CDR3 contains 13 residues. The V gene's germline CDR1 is MDHEN and CDR2 SYDVKM.

The chain employs TRBV11-2 and TRBJ1-2, with a possible D match to TRBD1 (6 bases). The CDR3 covers 13 residues. The V gene's germline CDR1 is SGHAT and CDR2 FQNNGV. With 7 bases removed from V and 3 bases from J, the gap between germline ends came to 12 bases. The CDR3 DNA sequence: TGTGCCAGCAACGGACAGTGGGACTATGGCTACACCTTC. This gives the protein CASNGQWDYGYTF.